The present entry profiles one TCR beta chain with its context. The source of the sample is a study of identical twins. TCRdb fed the 5' RACE reads into MiXCR, producing one record per CDR3 protein. The data show 500,000 to 600,000 distinct CDR3 sequences, around 20% seen once. This sample also belongs to another study, concerning T cells expressing NK-cell markers. That source reports: No clear determination of HCMV specificity was made for expanded NKG2C+ T cell clones.

The material sequenced was CD4+ T cells sorted from blood. This receptor was obtained from a woman aged 18-29 years in good health.

The DNA for the CDR3 is TGTGCCAGCAGTAGATCCGGGACAGGGAGAGGCGAGCAGTACTTC. Protein: CASSRSGTGRGEQYF. V and J are TRBV12-3 or TRBV12-4 and TRBJ2-7; 9 bases match TRBD1. The V and J ends lost 5 bases and 6 bases, in that order; junction bases with no gene match: 11. The CDR3 runs to 15 residues.